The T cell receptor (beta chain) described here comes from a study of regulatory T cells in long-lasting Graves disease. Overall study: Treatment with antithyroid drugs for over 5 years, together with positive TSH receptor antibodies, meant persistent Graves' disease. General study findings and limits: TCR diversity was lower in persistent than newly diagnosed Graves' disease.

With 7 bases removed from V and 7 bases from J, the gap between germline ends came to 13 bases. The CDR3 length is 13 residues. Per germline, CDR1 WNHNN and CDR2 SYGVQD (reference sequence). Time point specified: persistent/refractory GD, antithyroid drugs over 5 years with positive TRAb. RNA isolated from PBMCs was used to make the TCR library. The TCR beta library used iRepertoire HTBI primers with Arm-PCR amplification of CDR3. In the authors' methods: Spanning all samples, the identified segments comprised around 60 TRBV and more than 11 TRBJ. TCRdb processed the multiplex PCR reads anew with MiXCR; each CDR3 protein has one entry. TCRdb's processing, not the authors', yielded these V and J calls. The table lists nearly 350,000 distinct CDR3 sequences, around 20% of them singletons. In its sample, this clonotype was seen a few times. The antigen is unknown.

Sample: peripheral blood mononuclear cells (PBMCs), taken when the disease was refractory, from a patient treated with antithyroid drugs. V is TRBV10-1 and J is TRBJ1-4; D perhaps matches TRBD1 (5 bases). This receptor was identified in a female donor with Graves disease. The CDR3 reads CASIGGVGEKLFF. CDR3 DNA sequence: TGCGCCAGCATTGGGGGAGTCGGTGAAAAACTGTTTTTT.